Shown below are 2 T cell receptor beta chains from a single sample sequenced in a study of cytomegalovirus exposure and HLA in healthy donors. The PCR ran on 60 Vbeta and 13 Jbeta primers. Profiling relied on immunoSEQ multiplex PCR, and the TCRdb table lists in-frame clones only, not all of them. The data show fewer than 200,000 clones, about 63% seen once. The sequencing input was PBMCs. These receptors originate from a woman aged 40 to 50 in good health and CMV-seropositive.

The genes are TRBV4-1 and TRBJ1-6; D is uncertain. This CDR3 spans 14 amino acids. V lost 4 bases and J lost 9, with 13 bases in between. The germline V gene encodes CDR1 MGHRA and CDR2 YSYEKL. The CDR3 is CASSREDLSSPLHF. The CDR3, as DNA: TGCGCCAGCAGCCGGGAGGATCTCAGTTCACCCCTCCACTTT.

This clone was recorded once. This chain links TRBV4-3 with TRBJ2-3, with a tentative D call TRBD2 (5 bases). V was pared by 3 bases and J by 2 bases, with 9 bases between. The CDR3 extends over 14 amino acids. The germline V gene encodes CDR1 LGHNA and CDR2 YSLEER. CDR3: CASSHIGLTDTQYF. In nucleotides, the CDR3 is TGCGCCAGCAGCCATATTGGACTCACAGATACGCAGTATTTT.